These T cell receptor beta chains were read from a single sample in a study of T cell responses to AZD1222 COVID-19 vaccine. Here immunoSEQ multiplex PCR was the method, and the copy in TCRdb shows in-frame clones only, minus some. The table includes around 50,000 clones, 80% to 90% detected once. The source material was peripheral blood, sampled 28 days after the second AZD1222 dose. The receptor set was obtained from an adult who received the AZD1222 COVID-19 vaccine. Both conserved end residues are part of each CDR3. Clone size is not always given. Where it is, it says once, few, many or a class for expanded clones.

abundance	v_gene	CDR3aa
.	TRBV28	CASRGSLASRAHEQYF
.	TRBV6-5	CASTGQSQETQYF
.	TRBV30	CALSSGRTNQPQHF
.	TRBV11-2	CASSNGLAGTGELFF
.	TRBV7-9	CASSTSGANYGYTF
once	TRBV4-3	CASSQDSAGWNQPQHF
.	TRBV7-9	CASSIGGAENSPLHF
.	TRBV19	CASSGAGAGPGELFF
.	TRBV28	CASSTQGWLNEQFF
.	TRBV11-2	CASSLGGQPTGRNEQFF
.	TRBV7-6	CASSAGGEGQPQHF
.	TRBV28	CASSAPDSGIYTDTQYF
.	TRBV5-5	CASRLGRAANTGELFF
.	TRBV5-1	CASSSTGTGVYEQYF
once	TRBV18	CASSLTSGSGEQYF
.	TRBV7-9	CASSLSTGEYEQYF
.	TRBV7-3	CASSLSNTGELFF
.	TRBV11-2	CASSRPDRVPTGELFF
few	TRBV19	CASSMQGSRGNTEAFF
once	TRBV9	CASSPRTGGTETQYF
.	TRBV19	CATAVRHTEAFF
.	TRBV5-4	CASSLWGGGNTIYF
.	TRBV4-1	CASSQDRGRGSSYEQYF
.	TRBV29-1	CSVVWVYYEQFF
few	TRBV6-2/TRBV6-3	CASSKSYTRGGYEQYF
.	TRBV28	CASSLVPGGNEQFF
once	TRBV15	CATSTRLAGGGETQYF
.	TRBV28	CASSLRVDSSYEQYF
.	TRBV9	CASSVHGEETQYF
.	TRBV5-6	CASSLYGISDTGELFF
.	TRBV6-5	CASSSPRDFSQDTQYF
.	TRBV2	CASSETQGPGHEQYF
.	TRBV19	CASTLNGPLDEQFF
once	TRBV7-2	CASSTRTSGIQETQYF
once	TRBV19	CASRGGDGFYEQYF
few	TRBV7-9	CASSEQGGRQPQHF
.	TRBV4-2	CASSPGTGRSQPQHF
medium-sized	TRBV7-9	CASRGGGYNEQFF
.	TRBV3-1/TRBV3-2	CASSPSVGSLAGRNTGELFF
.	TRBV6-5	CASRSGGAGNTIYF
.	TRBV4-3	CASSNILAGPVDTQYF
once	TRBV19	CASSPPGTRGPHEQYF
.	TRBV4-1	CASRTTSGSTDTQYF
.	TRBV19	CASSKTGTSPIYEQYF
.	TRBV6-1	CASSEDRGLGGYTF
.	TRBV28	CASSLLGLQSYEQYF
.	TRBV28	CASSPGLAPDTQYF
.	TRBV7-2	CASSLGAGGAYEQFF